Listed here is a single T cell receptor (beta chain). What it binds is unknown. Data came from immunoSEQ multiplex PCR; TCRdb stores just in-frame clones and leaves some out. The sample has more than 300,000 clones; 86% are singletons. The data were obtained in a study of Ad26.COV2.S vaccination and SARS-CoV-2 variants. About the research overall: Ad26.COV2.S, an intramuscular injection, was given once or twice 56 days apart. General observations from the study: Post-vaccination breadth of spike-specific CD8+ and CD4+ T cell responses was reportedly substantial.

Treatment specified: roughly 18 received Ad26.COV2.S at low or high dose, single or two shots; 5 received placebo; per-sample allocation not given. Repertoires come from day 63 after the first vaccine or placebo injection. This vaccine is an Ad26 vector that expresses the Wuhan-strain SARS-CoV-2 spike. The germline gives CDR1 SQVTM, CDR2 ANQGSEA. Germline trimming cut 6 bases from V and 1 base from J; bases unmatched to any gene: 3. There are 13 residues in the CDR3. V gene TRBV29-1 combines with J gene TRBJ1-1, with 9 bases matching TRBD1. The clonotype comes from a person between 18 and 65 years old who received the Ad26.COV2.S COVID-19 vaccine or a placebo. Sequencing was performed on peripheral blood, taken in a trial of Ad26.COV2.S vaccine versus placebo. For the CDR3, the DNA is TGCAGCGTGGGGACAGGGAAGAACACTGAAGCTTTCTTT. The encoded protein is CSVGTGKNTEAFF.